The 14 T cell receptor beta chains in this list originate from one sample, sequenced in a study of T cells in Graves' hyperthyroidism and ophthalmopathy (dated by TCRdb to about 2019). The library came from multiplex PCR. Sequenced on an Illumina HiSeq 2000. Amplification of TCR beta CDR3 regions was carried out from RNA transcripts. The first round of RT-PCR for the TCR CDR3 was performed with the HTBI primer set and the Qiagen OneStep RT-PCR kit. TCRdb reprocessing: public reads trimmed at Q25 with fastp, clones called with MiXCR, in-frame beta chains kept. Merged by CDR3 protein, the rows form single entries marked with the most common genes and DNA. This sample has 500,000 to 650,000 distinct CDR3 sequences in its table, and approximately 14% of those were observed once. The biggest ten clones account for under 15% of the sample. The sample consisted of blood. All receptors come from a woman aged 45-60 years with Graves' ophthalmopathy.

This clonotype has a count of ten or more. The J gene is TRBJ1-2, the V gene TRBV27; 7 bases fit TRBD1. J lost 7 bases, V lost 2 bases, and 4 bases had no gene match. Germline CDR1 reads MNHEY; CDR2 reads SMNVEV (reference sequence). The CDR3 spans 13 residues. CDR3 DNA sequence: TGTGCCAGCAGTTTACAGGGGGGGGGTGGCTACACCTTC. Its translation is CASSLQGGGGYTF.

This clonotype was observed at least ten times. This chain uses TRBV7-2 with TRBJ2-1; TRBD2 might be the D (5 bases). This CDR3 spans 13 amino acids. Germline V gene data show CDR1 as SGHTA and CDR2 as FQGNSA. Trimming took off 5 bases at V and 5 bases at J, with 10 bases between the two ends. The CDR3 nucleotides read TGTGCCAGCAGCCCACTACTAGACAATGAGCAGTTCTTC. Translating gives CASSPLLDNEQFF.

This clonotype was observed a few times. J is TRBJ2-3 and V is TRBV4-3, with D unclear. There are 15 residues in the CDR3. The V end lost 0 bases, the J end lost 0 bases, and 7 bases lay between the germline ends. The germline gives CDR1 LGHNA, CDR2 YSLEER. The CDR3 nucleotides are TGCGCCAGCAGCCAAGAGAGGCTTAGCACAGATACGCAGTATTTT. It codes for CASSQERLSTDTQYF.

This clonotype came up many times. The chain joins TRBV28 to TRBJ2-7, with D perhaps assigned TRBD1 or TRBD2 (5 bases each). The CDR3 spans 12 residues. Deletions cut 2 bases from V and 7 bases from J, with 9 bases between. Germline values: CDR1 MDHEN, CDR2 SYDVKM. CDR3 in amino acids: CASSLQGDEQYF. The CDR3 DNA sequence: TGTGCCAGCAGTTTACAGGGAGATGAGCAGTACTTC.

This clonotype has ten or more counts. V usage is TRBV6-1 and J usage is TRBJ1-5, with TRBD1 matching 7 bases. There are 15 residues in the CDR3. Germline-derived CDR1 and CDR2 are MNHNS and SASEGT. V lost 3 bases to trimming and J lost 4 bases; unmatched junction nucleotides: 6. The CDR3 nucleotides read TGTGCCAGCAGTGAGGACAGGACCCGTAATCAGCCCCAGCATTTT. Translated: CASSEDRTRNQPQHF.

This clonotype was counted only a few times. The chain combines TRBV4-1 with TRBJ2-1; D is possibly TRBD1 (5 bases). This CDR3 contains 19 residues. Trimming stripped 2 bases from V and 0 bases from J, with 20 bases between. Germline V CDR1 and CDR2: MGHRA, YSYEKL. The CDR3 reads CASSQPPWGVGSSYNEQFF. Here the CDR3 DNA reads TGCGCCAGCAGCCAACCACCATGGGGCGTCGGAAGCTCCTACAATGAGCAGTTCTTC.

This clonotype has a count of ten or more. V and J are TRBV20-1 and TRBJ1-1; no definite D call. The CDR3 is 11 amino acids. CDR1 DFQATT and CDR2 SNEGSKA come from the germline V gene (reference sequence). The CDR3 is CGLGPGLEAFF. The CDR3 DNA is TGCGGCTTAGGACCAGGACTTGAAGCTTTCTTT.

There are many counts of this clonotype. The chain combines TRBV7-2 with TRBJ2-7; tentatively, D is TRBD1 (5 bases). Germline values: CDR1 SGHTA, CDR2 FQGNSA. V lost 1 base and J 4 bases, leaving 17 bases between the germline ends. CDR3 size: 16 residues. The CDR3 coding sequence is TGTGCCAGCAGCTTAGATCTGGCAGGGCCTTTGTACGAGCAGTACTTC. The encoded protein is CASSLDLAGPLYEQYF.

This clonotype was counted only a few times. V gene TRBV4-2 combines with J gene TRBJ2-1, with D unresolved. V lost 0 bases to trimming and J lost 9 bases, with 9 bases between them. Germline V lookup: CDR1 LGHNA, CDR2 YNFKEQ. The CDR3 consists of 13 residues. The CDR3, as DNA: TGTGCCAGCAGCCAAGAAGGGCGAGGTGAGCAGTTCTTC. This codes for CASSQEGRGEQFF.

Many counts were recorded for this clonotype. J is TRBJ2-3 and V is TRBV13; TRBD1 agrees at 9 bases. J gave up 3 bases and V 5 bases, and 3 bases lay outside the gene matches. This CDR3 is 14 amino acids long. The germline V gene has CDR1 PRHDT and CDR2 FYEKMQ (reference sequence). This CDR3 reads CASSQTGGTDTQYF. The CDR3 DNA sequence: TGTGCCAGCAGCCAGACAGGGGGAACAGATACGCAGTATTTT.

For this clonotype: Mismatch with germline at one junction end may stem from a read error. The CDR3 spells CASSAPSLYSEQFF. As DNA, the CDR3 is TGTGCCAGCAGTGCTCCGTCTCTATACAGTGAGCAGTTCTTC. The V and J genes are TRBV6-1 and TRBJ2-1; D is unresolved. The CDR3 is 14 residues long. The germline V gene has CDR1 MNHNS and CDR2 SASEGT.

The rearrangement uses TRBV5-5 and TRBJ2-2; D remains ambiguous. The CDR3 runs to 18 residues. The V gene lost 0 bases and the J gene lost 0 bases, with 15 bases spanning the gap. CDR1 SGHKS and CDR2 YYEKEE come from the germline V gene (reference sequence). The CDR3 is CASSLGRAWVSNTGELFF. The CDR3, as DNA: TGTGCCAGCAGCTTGGGTCGGGCTTGGGTCTCGAACACCGGGGAGCTGTTTTTT.

This clonotype was seen ten or more times. This chain connects TRBV28 to TRBJ1-5, with D hard to call. The V and J ends lost 5 bases and 5 bases respectively, with 16 bases between them. Germline CDR1 is MDHEN and CDR2 is SYDVKM. The CDR3 runs 15 residues. The CDR3 region has the DNA TGTGCCAGCAGTCCACCGTTACGACCGGATCAGCCCCAGCATTTT. Residues: CASSPPLRPDQPQHF.

This rearrangement joins TRBV9 to TRBJ2-7; D unresolved. This CDR3 contains 15 residues. Germline assignment: CDR1 SGDLS and CDR2 YYNGEE. Trimming removed 3 bases from V and 6 bases from J, with 19 bases in between. The CDR3 sequence is CASSAQLSPSGEQYF. CDR3 in DNA: TGTGCCAGCAGCGCCCAACTAAGCCCCTCGGGCGAGCAGTACTTC.